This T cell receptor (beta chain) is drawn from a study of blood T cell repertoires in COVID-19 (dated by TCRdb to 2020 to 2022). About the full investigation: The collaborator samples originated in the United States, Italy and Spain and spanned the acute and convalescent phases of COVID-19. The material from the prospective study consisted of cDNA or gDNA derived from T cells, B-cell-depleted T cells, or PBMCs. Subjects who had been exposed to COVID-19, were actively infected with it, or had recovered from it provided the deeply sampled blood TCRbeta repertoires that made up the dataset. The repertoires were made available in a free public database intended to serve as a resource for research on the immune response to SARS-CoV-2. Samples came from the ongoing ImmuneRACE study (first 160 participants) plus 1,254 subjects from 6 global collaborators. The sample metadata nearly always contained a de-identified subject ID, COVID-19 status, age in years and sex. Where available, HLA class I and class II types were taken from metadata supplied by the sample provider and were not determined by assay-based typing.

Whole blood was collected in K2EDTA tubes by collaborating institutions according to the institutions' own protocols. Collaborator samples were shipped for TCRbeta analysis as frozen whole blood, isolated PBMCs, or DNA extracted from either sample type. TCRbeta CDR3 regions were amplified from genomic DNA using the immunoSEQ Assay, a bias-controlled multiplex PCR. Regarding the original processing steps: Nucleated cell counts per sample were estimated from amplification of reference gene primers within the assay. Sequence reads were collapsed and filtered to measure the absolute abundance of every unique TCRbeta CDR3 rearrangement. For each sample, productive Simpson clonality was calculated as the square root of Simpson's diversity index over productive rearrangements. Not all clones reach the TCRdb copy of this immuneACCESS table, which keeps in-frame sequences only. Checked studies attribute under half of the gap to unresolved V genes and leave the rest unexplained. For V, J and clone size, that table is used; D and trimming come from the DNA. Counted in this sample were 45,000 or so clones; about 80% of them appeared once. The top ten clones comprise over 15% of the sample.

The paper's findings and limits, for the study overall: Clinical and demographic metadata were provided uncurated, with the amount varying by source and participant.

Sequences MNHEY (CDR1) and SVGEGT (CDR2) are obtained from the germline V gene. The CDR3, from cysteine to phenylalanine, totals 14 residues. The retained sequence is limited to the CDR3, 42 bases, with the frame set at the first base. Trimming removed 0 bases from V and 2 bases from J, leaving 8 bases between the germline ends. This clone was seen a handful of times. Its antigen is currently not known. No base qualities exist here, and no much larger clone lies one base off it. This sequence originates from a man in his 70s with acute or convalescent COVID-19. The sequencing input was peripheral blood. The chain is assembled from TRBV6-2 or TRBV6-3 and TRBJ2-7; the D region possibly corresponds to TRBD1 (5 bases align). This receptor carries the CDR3 CASSYSGRAYEQYF. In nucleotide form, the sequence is TGTGCCAGCAGTTACTCGGGCAGGGCCTACGAGCAGTACTTC.